The following is a T cell receptor beta chain sequence with its context. What it binds is not known. This record comes from a study of OX40 agonist ivuxolimab in advanced cancers. This CDR3 is built from 15 residues. Trimming at V came to 9 bases and at J to 1 base, leaving 10 bases not matched to a gene. The germline V gene has CDR1 LNHDA and CDR2 SQIVND (reference sequence). General study findings and limits: More expanded clones were found, on average, in CD8+ than in CD4+ T cells.

Here immunoSEQ multiplex PCR was the method, and the copy in TCRdb shows in-frame clones only, minus some. The sample lists about 74,000 clones, 65% to 90% seen once, with around 1.7% in the top ten. The material sequenced was CD4+ or CD8+ T cells sorted from blood, taken in a trial of the OX40 agonist ivuxolimab. The chain is built from TRBV19 and TRBJ2-3; TRBD2 agrees at 7 bases. The receptor's source is an adult with an advanced solid tumor such as melanoma, head and neck, liver or kidney cancer. Written as DNA, the CDR3 is TGTGCCAGCACCGGATATGGACTAGGCACAGATACGCAGTATTTT. Protein sequence: CASTGYGLGTDTQYF. Together with reference TRBV19 and TRBJ2-3, the CDR3 gives the full variable domain: DGGITQSPKYLFRKEGQNVTLSCEQNLNHDAMYWYRQDPGQGLRLIYYSQIVNDFQKGDIAEGYSVSREKKESFPLTVTSAQKNPTAFYLCASTGYGLGTDTQYFGPGTRLTVL.